Reported below is one T cell receptor beta chain. The antigen is unknown. This entry belongs to a study of cytomegalovirus exposure and HLA in healthy donors. Study results and limitations: Across donors, sequencing depth was assumed by presence/absence analyses to be roughly uniform. Most TCR sequences showed up rarely, but some public TCRs showed up in many donors. Apart from CMV serostatus, no immune exposure information was available.

The PCR had 60 Vbeta and 13 Jbeta primers. Only in-frame clones appear in the TCRdb table, and some are missing; sequencing was by immunoSEQ multiplex PCR. The table has 55,000 to 65,000 clones, over 60% seen once. Trimming cost V 5 bases and J 6 bases; bases outside gene matches: 12. This CDR3 spans 15 amino acids. CDR1 SGDLS and CDR2 YYNGEE come from the germline V gene. The sequenced sample was PBMCs. The chain carries TRBV9 and TRBJ1-2; 8 bases map to TRBD1. The receptor's source is a man aged 25-45 years in good health and CMV-seropositive. The CDR3 spells CASSEQGVGLNGYTF. The CDR3, as DNA: TGTGCCAGCAGTGAACAGGGGGTAGGACTAAATGGCTACACCTTC.